This passage covers 12 T cell receptor beta chains from one sample sequenced in a study of cytomegalovirus exposure and HLA in healthy donors. Primers: 60 Vbeta forward and 13 Jbeta reverse. Only in-frame clones appear in the TCRdb table, and some are missing; sequencing was by immunoSEQ multiplex PCR. The sample comprises 95,000 to 150,000 clones, around three quarters of which are singletons, and about 13% rests with the top ten. Sequences were obtained from PBMCs. The origin of the receptors is a woman aged 60 to 75 in good health and CMV-seropositive.

This clone has only one observation. This sequence joins TRBV9 and TRBJ2-5; 9 bases align to TRBD1. CDR3 length equals 15 residues. CDR1 is SGDLS, CDR2 YYNGEE, per germline. V lost 1 base, J lost 5 bases, and 6 bases stayed unmatched. This CDR3 is CASSVISTGGETQYF. CDR3 in DNA: TGTGCCAGCAGCGTAATTTCGACAGGGGGGGAGACCCAGTACTTC.

This clone was detected once. The chain couples TRBV5-4 to TRBJ2-3; unclear D gene. This CDR3 is 13 amino acids long. Germline CDR1 and CDR2: SGHNT and YYREEE (reference sequence). Trimming cost V 4 bases and J 2 bases, with 8 bases left between them. The CDR3 protein is CASSPVATDTQYF. The CDR3 coding sequence is TGTGCCAGCAGCCCTGTGGCCACAGATACGCAGTATTTT.

In its sample, this clone was seen once. V usage is TRBV30 and J usage is TRBJ2-4, with a tentative D call TRBD1 (5 bases). The length of the CDR3 is 14 residues. V was trimmed by 0 bases and J by 4 bases, leaving 10 bases between them. Germline CDR1 GTSNPN, CDR2 SVGIG (reference sequence). CDR3: CAWSVRKGKNIQYF. DNA for the CDR3: TGTGCCTGGAGTGTACGTAAGGGGAAAAACATTCAGTACTTC.

This chain connects TRBV5-1 to TRBJ2-1; weak D call: TRBD2 (5 bases). Trimming took off 2 bases at V and 3 bases at J, with 18 bases between the two ends. The CDR3 has 17 residues. CDR1 is SGHRS, CDR2 YFSETQ, per germline. The CDR3 is CASSLSGGASIYNEQFF. The CDR3 coding sequence is TGCGCCAGCAGCTTAAGTGGAGGAGCGAGTATCTACAATGAGCAGTTCTTC.

CDR3 nucleotides: TGTGCCAGCAGCCGTGAGGCCCAGCGTACTGAAGCTTTCTTT. It specifies CASSREAQRTEAFF. The chain carries TRBV7-2 and TRBJ1-1; D not certain. Trimming removed 5 bases at V and 5 bases at J, with 15 bases between. The CDR3 is 14 residues long. Germline V CDR1 and CDR2: SGHTA, FQGNSA.

The rearrangement uses TRBV7-9 and TRBJ2-7, with D unresolved. Trimming stripped 5 bases from V and 2 bases from J, with 7 bases between. The CDR3 covers 12 residues. Per the germline V gene, CDR1 is SEHNR and CDR2 is FQNEAQ (reference sequence). CDR3 amino acids: CASSPTTYEQYF. CDR3 nucleotides: TGTGCCAGCAGCCCTACCACCTACGAGCAGTACTTC. Supplemented by reference TRBV7-9 and TRBJ2-7, the full variable domain reads DTGVSQNPRHKITKRGQNVTFRCDPISEHNRLYWYRQTLGQGPEFLTYFQNEAQLEKSRLLSDRFSAERPKGSFSTLEIQRTEQGDSAMYLCASSPTTYEQYFGPGTRLTVT.

The V call is TRBV27, the J call TRBJ1-2; 7 bases line up with TRBD1. J lost 4 bases, V lost 5 bases, and 7 bases had no gene match. In germline, CDR1 is MNHEY, CDR2 SMNVEV (reference sequence). The CDR3 consists of 14 residues. The CDR3: CASSQTDRLYGYTF. The CDR3 DNA follows: TGTGCCAGCAGTCAAACGGACAGGCTCTATGGCTACACCTTC.

The chain carries TRBV19 and TRBJ2-3; 9 nucleotides align to TRBD2. The CDR3 covers 15 residues. V was pared by 1 base and J by 4 bases, with 3 bases of the junction left unmatched. The V gene's germline CDR1 is LNHDA and CDR2 SQIVND (reference sequence). In DNA form, the CDR3 reads TGTGCCAGTAGTATAGTCGGCGGGAGGGCAGATACGCAGTATTTT. Encoded protein: CASSIVGGRADTQYF.

V and J are TRBV15 and TRBJ2-5; D perhaps matches TRBD1 (6 bases). V was shortened by 6 bases and J by 1 base, with 15 bases between the two germline ends. CDR1 is LNHNV, CDR2 YYDKDF, per germline (reference sequence). CDR3 size: 15 residues. In DNA, the CDR3 is TGTGCCACCAGGTTAACAGGGCTAATCCAAGAGACCCAGTACTTC. Its protein product is CATRLTGLIQETQYF. The whole variable domain, remainder taken from reference TRBV15 and TRBJ2-5, is DAMVIQNPRYQVTQFGKPVTLSCSQTLNHNVMYWYQQKSSQAPKLLFHYYDKDFNNEADTPDNFQSRRPNTSFCFLDIRSPGLGDTAMYLCATRLTGLIQETQYFGPGTRLLVL.

The chain has TRBV10-3 and TRBJ1-4; D is undetermined. Germline CDR1 ENHRY, CDR2 SYGVKD. Deletions cut 5 bases from V and 7 bases from J, with 23 bases between. The CDR3 consists of 17 residues. The CDR3 bases are TGTGCCATCAGTATTCACCCGCCAGGCGAAACCCCTGAAAAACTGTTTTTT. Encoded protein: CAISIHPPGETPEKLFF.

The chain joins TRBV5-1 to TRBJ2-2; possibly TRBD2 for D (6 bases). The V end was cut by 5 bases, the J end by 3 bases, with 8 bases between. CDR3 size: 13 residues. Germline V gene data show CDR1 as SGHRS and CDR2 as YFSETQ. CDR3 sequence reads: CASRTRDTGELFF. The DNA for the CDR3 is TGCGCCAGCAGGACTAGGGACACCGGGGAGCTGTTTTTT. The full variable domain, its missing parts supplied by reference TRBV5-1 and TRBJ2-2, is KAGVTQTPRYLIKTRGQQVTLSCSPISGHRSVSWYQQTPGQGLQFLFEYFSETQRNKGNFPGRFSGRQFSNSRSEMNVSTLELGDSALYLCASRTRDTGELFFGEGSRLTVL.

This clone was recorded a few times. This sequence joins TRBV7-2 and TRBJ2-5, with 7 bases lining up with TRBD2. The CDR3 runs to 14 residues. J lost 4 bases, V lost 3 bases, and 5 bases had no gene match. Germline V gives CDR1 SGHTA, CDR2 FQGNSA. CDR3 residues: CASSFTSDGETQYF. The CDR3, as DNA: TGTGCCAGCAGCTTTACTAGCGATGGAGAGACCCAGTACTTC.